Detailed here is one T cell receptor (beta chain). Individual cDNA molecules each received unique molecular identifiers attached to them. TCRdb reanalysed the 5' RACE reads using MiXCR and keeps one entry per CDR3 protein. This sample has about 48,000 distinct CDR3 sequences, with roughly 5.5% found just once. The data stem from a study of early T cells in non-severe SARS-CoV-2 infection. The material sequenced was whole blood. The clonotype comes from an adult who was a healthcare worker with PCR-confirmed SARS-CoV-2 infection or an uninfected control (not recorded which).

CDR3 residues: CASSLDEQFF. CDR3 coding DNA: TGTGCCAGCAGTCTTGATGAGCAGTTCTTC. This chain connects TRBV7-2 to TRBJ2-1; D not resolved. The CDR3 has 10 residues. Between the trimmed V and J ends, which lost 6 bases and 8 bases, there was a span of 5 bases. CDR1 is SGHTA and CDR2 is FQGNSA in the germline V gene.